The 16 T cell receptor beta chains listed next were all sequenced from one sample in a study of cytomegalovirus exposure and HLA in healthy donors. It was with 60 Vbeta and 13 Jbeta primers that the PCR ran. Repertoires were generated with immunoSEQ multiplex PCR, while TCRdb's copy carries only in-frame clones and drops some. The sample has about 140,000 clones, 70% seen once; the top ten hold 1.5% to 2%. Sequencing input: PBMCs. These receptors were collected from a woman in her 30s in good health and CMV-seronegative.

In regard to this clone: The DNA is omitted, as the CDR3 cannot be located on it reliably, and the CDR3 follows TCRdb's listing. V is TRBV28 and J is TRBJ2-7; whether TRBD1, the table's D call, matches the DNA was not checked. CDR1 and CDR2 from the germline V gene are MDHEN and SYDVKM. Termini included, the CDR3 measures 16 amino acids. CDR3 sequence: CASSSSAGQGEHEQYF.

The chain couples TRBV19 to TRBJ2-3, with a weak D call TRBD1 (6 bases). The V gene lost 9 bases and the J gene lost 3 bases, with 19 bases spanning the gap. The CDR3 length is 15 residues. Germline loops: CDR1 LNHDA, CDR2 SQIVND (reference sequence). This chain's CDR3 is CASSVTGTSTDTQYF. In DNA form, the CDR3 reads TGTGCCAGCAGCGTCACCGGGACAAGTACAGATACGCAGTATTTT.

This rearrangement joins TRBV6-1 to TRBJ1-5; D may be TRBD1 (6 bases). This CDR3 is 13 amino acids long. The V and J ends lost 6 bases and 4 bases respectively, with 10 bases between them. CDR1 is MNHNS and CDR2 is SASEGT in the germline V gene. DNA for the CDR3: TGTGCCAGCAGACCACAGGGAAATCAGCCCCAGCATTTT. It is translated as CASRPQGNQPQHF.

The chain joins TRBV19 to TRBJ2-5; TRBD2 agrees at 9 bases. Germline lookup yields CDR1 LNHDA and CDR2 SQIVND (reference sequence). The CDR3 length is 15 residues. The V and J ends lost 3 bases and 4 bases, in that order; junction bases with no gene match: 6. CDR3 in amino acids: CASSMSSGVSETQYF. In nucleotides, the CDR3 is TGTGCCAGTAGTATGTCTAGCGGGGTGTCAGAGACCCAGTACTTC.

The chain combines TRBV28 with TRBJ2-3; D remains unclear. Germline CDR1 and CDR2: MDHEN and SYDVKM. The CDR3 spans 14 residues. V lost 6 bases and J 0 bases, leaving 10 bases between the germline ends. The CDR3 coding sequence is TGTGCCAGCAGACCGGTACCCAGCACAGATACGCAGTATTTT. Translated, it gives CASRPVPSTDTQYF. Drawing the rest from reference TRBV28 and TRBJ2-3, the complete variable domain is DVKVTQSSRYLVKRTGEKVFLECVQDMDHENMFWYRQDPGLGLRLIYFSYDVKMKEKGDIPEGYSVSREKKERFSLILESASTNQTSMYLCASRPVPSTDTQYFGPGTRLTVL.

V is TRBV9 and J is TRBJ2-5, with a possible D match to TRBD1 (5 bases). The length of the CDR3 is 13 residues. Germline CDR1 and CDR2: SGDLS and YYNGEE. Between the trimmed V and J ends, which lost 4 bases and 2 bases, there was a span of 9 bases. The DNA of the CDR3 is TGTGCCAGCAGCCCACGGACACAAGAGACCCAGTACTTC. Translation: CASSPRTQETQYF.

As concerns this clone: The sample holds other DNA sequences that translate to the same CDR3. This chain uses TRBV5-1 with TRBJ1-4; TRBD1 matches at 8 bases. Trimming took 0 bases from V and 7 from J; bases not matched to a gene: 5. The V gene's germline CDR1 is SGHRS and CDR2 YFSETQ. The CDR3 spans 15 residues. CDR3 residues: CASSLAGTGGEKLFF. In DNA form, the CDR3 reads TGCGCCAGCAGCTTGGCCGGAACAGGGGGTGAAAAACTGTTTTTT.

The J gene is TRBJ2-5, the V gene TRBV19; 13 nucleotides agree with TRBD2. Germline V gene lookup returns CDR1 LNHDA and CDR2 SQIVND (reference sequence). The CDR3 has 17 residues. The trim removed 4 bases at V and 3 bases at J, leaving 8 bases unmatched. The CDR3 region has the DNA TGTGCCAGTAGTACACGGAACGGACTAGCGGGGGAAGAGACCCAGTACTTC. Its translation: CASSTRNGLAGEETQYF.

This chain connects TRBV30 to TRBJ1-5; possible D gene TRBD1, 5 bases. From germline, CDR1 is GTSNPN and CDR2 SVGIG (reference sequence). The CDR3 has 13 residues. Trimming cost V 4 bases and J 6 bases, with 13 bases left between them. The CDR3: CAWNSLGGQPQHF. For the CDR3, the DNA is TGTGCCTGGAACTCTCTGGGGGGTCAGCCCCAGCATTTT. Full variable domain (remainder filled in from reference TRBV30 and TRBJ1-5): SQTIHQWPATLVQPVGSPLSLECTVEGTSNPNLYWYRQAAGRGLQLLFYSVGIGQISSEVPQNLSASRPQDRQFILSSKKLLLSDSGFYLCAWNSLGGQPQHFGDGTRLSIL.

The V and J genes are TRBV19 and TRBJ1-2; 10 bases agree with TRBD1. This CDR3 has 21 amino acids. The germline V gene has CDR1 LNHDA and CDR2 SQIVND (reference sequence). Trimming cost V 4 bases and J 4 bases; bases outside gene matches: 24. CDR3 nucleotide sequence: TGTGCCAGTAGTAGGCGGCCGGGACAGGGGTACGTCGGTGTGGAGAGCTATGGCTACACCTTC. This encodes CASSRRPGQGYVGVESYGYTF.

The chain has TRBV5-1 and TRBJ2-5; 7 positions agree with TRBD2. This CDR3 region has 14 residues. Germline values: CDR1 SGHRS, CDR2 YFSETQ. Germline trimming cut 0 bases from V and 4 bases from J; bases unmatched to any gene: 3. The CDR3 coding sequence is TGCGCCAGCAGCTTGGGGGGAGGGCGAGAGACCCAGTACTTC. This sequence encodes CASSLGGGRETQYF.

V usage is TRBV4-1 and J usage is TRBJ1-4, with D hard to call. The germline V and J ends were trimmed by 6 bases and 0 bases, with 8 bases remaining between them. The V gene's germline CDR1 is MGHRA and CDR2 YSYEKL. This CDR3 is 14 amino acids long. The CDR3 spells CASRRLPTNEKLFF. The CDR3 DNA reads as TGCGCCAGCAGGAGGTTACCAACTAATGAAAAACTGTTTTTT.

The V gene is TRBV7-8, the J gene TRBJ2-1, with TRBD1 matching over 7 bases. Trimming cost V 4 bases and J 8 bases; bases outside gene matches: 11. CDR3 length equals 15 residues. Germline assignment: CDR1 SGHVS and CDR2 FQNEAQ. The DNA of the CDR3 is TGTGCCAGCAGCTCTCACAGGGGCGCAGGGGATGAGCAGTTCTTC. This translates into CASSSHRGAGDEQFF. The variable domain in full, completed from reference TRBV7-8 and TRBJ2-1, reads GAGVSQSPRYKVAKRGQDVALRCDPISGHVSLFWYQQALGQGPEFLTYFQNEAQLDKSGLPSDRFFAERPEGSVSTLKIQRTQQEDSAVYLCASSSHRGAGDEQFFGPGTRLTVL.

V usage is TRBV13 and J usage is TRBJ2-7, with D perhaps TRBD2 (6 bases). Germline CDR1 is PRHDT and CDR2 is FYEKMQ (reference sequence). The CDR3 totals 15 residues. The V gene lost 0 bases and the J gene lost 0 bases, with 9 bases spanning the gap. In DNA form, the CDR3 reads TGTGCCAGCAGCTTAGGGCTAGCGCCCTCCTACGAGCAGTACTTC. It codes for CASSLGLAPSYEQYF.

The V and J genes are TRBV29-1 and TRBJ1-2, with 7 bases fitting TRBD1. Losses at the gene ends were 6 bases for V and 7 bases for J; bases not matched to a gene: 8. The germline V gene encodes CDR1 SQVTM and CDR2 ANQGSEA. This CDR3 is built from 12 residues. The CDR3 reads CSVAGTDGGYTF. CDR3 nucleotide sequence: TGCAGCGTCGCCGGGACAGACGGTGGCTACACCTTC.

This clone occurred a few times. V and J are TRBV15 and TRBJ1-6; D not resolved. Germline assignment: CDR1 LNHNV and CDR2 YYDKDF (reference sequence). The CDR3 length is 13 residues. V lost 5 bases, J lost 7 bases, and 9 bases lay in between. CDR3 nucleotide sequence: TGTGCCACCAGCGAACAGACCAATTCACCCCTCCACTTT. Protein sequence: CATSEQTNSPLHF.